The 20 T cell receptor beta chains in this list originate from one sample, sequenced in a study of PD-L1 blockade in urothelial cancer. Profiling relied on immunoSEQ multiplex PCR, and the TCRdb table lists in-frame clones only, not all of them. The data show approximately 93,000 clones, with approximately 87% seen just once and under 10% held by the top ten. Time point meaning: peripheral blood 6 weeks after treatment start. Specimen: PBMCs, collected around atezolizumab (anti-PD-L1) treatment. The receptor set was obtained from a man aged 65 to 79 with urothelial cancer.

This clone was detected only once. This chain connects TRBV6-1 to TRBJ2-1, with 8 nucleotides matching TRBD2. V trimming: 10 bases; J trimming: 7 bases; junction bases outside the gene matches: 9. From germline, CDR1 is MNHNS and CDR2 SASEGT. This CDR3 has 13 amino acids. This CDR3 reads CATRGGGLNEQFF. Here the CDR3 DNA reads TGTGCCACCAGGGGCGGGGGGTTAAATGAGCAGTTCTTC.

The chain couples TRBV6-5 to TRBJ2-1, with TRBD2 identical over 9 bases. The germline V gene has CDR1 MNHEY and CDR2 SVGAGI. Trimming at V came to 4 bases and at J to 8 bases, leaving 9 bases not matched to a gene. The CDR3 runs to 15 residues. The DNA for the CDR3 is TGTGCCAGCAGTTCCGGCGGGGGGGCCCGGGATGAGCAGTTCTTC. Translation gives CASSSGGGARDEQFF.

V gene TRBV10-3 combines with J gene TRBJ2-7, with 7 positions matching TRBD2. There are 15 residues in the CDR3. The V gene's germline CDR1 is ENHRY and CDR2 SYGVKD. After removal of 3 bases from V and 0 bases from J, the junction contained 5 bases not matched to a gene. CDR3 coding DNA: TGTGCCATCAGTGAAAGGGAGGGAAGCTCCTACGAGCAGTACTTC. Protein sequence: CAISEREGSSYEQYF.

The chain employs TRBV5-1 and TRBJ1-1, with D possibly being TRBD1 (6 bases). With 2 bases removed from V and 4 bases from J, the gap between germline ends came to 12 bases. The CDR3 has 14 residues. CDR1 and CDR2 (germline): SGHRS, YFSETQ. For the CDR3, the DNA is TGCGCCAGCAGCTTAAACAGGGCGGGCACTGAAGCTTTCTTT. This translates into CASSLNRAGTEAFF.

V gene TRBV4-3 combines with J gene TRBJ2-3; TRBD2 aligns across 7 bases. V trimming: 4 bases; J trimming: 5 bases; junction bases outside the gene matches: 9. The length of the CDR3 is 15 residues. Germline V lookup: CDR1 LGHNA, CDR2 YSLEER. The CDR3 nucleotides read TGCGCCAGCAGCCCAGTGTCTAGCGGTGGAGATACGCAGTATTTT. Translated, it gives CASSPVSSGGDTQYF.

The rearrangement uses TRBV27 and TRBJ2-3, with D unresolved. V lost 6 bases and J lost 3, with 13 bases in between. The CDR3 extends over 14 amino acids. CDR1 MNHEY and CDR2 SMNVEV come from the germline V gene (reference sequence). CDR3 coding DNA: TGTGCCAGCAGCCTTCGGCGGCCGACAGATACGCAGTATTTT. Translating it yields CASSLRRPTDTQYF.

The CDR3 bases are TGTGCCAGCAGCTTACACCGGGGGGCCTACGAGCAGTACTTC. This gives the protein CASSLHRGAYEQYF. J is TRBJ2-7 and V is TRBV5-6; 7 bases are shared with TRBD2. Germline V CDR1 and CDR2: SGHDT, YYEEEE. The CDR3 totals 14 residues. J gave up 2 bases and V 2 bases, and 4 bases lay outside the gene matches.

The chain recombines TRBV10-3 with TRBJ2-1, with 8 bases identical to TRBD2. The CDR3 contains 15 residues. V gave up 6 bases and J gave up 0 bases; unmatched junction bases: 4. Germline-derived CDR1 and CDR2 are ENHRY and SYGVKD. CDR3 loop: CAISLLADSYNEQFF. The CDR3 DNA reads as TGTGCCATCAGCTTACTAGCGGACTCCTACAATGAGCAGTTCTTC.

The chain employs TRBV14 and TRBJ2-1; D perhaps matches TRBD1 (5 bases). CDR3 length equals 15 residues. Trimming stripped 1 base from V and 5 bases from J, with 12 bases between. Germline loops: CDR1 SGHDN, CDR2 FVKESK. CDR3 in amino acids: CASSQGVVGHNEQFF. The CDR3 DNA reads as TGTGCCAGCAGCCAAGGGGTAGTGGGGCACAATGAGCAGTTCTTC. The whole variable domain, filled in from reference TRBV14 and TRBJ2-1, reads EAGVTQFPSHSVIEKGQTVTLRCDPISGHDNLYWYRRVMGKEIKFLLHFVKESKQDESGMPNNRFLAERTGGTYSTLKVQPAELEDSGVYFCASSQGVVGHNEQFFGPGTRLTVL.

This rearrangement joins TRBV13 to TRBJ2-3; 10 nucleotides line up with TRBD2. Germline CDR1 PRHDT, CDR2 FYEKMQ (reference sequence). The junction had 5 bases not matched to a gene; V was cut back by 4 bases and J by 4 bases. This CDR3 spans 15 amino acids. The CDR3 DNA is TGTGCCAGCAGCTCCGGGACTAGCGAGCCAGATACGCAGTATTTT. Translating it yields CASSSGTSEPDTQYF.

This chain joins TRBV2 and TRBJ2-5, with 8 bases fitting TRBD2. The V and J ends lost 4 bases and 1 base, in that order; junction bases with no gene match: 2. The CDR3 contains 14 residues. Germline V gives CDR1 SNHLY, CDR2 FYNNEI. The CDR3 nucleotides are TGTGCCAGCAGTGCAAGCGGGGGCCAAGAGACCCAGTACTTC. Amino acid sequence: CASSASGGQETQYF.

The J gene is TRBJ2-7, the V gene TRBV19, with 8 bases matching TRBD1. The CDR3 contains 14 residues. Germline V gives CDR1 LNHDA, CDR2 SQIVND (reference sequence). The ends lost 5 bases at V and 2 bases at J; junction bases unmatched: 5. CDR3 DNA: TGTGCCAGTAGTGCAACAGGGGGGCCCTACGAGCAGTACTTC. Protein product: CASSATGGPYEQYF.

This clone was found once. The CDR3 coding sequence is TGTGCCAGCTCGCCCGGGACAGTCTACGAGCAGTACTTC. Protein sequence: CASSPGTVYEQYF. The rearrangement joins TRBV18 to TRBJ2-7; 7 bases agree with TRBD1. Germline assignment: CDR1 KGHSH and CDR2 LQKENI. The CDR3 loop spans 13 amino acids. V dropped 6 bases and J dropped 3; count of bases not matched to a gene: 5. Together with reference TRBV18 and TRBJ2-7, the CDR3 gives the full variable domain: NAGVMQNPRHLVRRRGQEARLRCSPMKGHSHVYWYRQLPEEGLKFMVYLQKENIIDESGMPKERFSAEFPKEGPSILRIQQVVRGDSAAYFCASSPGTVYEQYFGPGTRLTVT.

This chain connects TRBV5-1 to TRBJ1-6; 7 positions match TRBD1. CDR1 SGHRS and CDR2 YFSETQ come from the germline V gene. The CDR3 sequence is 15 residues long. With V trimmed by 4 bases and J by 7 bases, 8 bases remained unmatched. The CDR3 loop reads CASSPSGTANSPLHF. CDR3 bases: TGCGCCAGCAGCCCCTCCGGGACAGCAAATTCACCCCTCCACTTT.

The CDR3 protein is CASSLGLGTDTQYF. The CDR3 nucleotides read TGTGCCAGCAGCTTAGGTCTCGGCACAGATACGCAGTATTTT. The V gene is TRBV7-9, the J gene TRBJ2-3; no firm D call. Trimming pared 1 base from V and 1 base from J, leaving 6 bases between. CDR1 is SEHNR and CDR2 is FQNEAQ in the germline V gene (reference sequence). The CDR3 runs 14 residues.

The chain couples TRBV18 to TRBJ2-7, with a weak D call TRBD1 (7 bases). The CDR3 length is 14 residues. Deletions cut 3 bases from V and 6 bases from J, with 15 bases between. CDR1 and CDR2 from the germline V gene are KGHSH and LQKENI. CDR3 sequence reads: CASSPGTAGREQYF. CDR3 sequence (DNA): TGTGCCAGCTCACCTGGGACAGCGGGCCGCGAGCAGTACTTC. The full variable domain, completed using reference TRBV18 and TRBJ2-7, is NAGVMQNPRHLVRRRGQEARLRCSPMKGHSHVYWYRQLPEEGLKFMVYLQKENIIDESGMPKERFSAEFPKEGPSILRIQQVVRGDSAAYFCASSPGTAGREQYFGPGTRLTVT.

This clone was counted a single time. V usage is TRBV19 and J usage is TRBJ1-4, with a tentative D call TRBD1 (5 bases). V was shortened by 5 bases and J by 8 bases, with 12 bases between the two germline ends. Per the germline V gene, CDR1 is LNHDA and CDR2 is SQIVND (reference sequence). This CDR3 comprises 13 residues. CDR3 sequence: CASSSRQPEKLFF. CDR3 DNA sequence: TGTGCCAGTAGTTCCAGACAGCCAGAAAAACTGTTTTTT.

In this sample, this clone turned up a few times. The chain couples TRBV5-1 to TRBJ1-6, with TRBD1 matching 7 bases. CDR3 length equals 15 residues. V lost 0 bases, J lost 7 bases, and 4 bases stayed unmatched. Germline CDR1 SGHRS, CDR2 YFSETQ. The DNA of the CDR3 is TGCGCCAGCAGCTTGGGGGGACAGCCAAATTCACCCCTCCACTTT. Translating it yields CASSLGGQPNSPLHF.

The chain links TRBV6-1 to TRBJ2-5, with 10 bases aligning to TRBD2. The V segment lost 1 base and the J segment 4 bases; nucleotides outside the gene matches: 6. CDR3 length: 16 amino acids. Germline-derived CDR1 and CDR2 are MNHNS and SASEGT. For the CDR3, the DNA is TGTGCCAGCAGTGAAGGGTTAGCGGGAGGCAGAGAGACCCAGTACTTC. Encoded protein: CASSEGLAGGRETQYF.

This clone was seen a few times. The CDR3 nucleotides are TGTGCCAGCAGCCAACAGGGGGCCGGGGGCTACACCTTC. Translating it yields CASSQQGAGGYTF. The rearrangement uses TRBV7-9 and TRBJ1-2; 9 nucleotides line up with TRBD1. The CDR3 runs 13 residues. The germline CDR1 and CDR2 sequences are SEHNR and FQNEAQ (reference sequence). With 5 bases clipped from V and 8 bases from J, the junction kept 6 bases outside the gene matches.